The next 28 T cell receptor beta chains were all read from a single sample in a study of T cell repertoires in cytomegalovirus infection. These receptors have no known antigen. Each CDR3 protein gets one entry after TCRdb re-called the reads with MiXCR. The sample has 900,000 to 950,000 distinct CDR3 sequences; about a third are singletons. The sequencing used cultured CD8+ T cells from PBMCs, collected from culture after CMV antigen stimulation. These receptor sequences come from a human donor in good health (CMV status not recorded). Some clones in this sample may be carry-over from other donors' samples.

V usage is TRBV28 and J usage is TRBJ2-6, with D possibly being TRBD2 (6 bases). The V gene's germline CDR1 is MDHEN and CDR2 SYDVKM. The CDR3 length is 16 residues. Trimming removed 6 bases from V and 1 base from J, with 13 bases in between. CDR3 amino acids: CASSKLGGSGANVLTF. CDR3 coding DNA: TGTGCCAGCAGCAAACTCGGGGGATCTGGGGCCAACGTCCTGACTTTC.

This clonotype was seen at least ten times. This chain links TRBV7-8 with TRBJ2-7, with D perhaps TRBD1 (6 bases). This CDR3 comprises 14 residues. Per germline, CDR1 SGHVS and CDR2 FQNEAQ. V was shortened by 5 bases and J by 4 bases, with 15 bases between the two germline ends. The CDR3 DNA follows: TGTGCCAGCAGCGCCACAGGGAACGGGTACGAGCAGTACGTC. It encodes CASSATGNGYEQYV.

The sample holds a few counts of this clonotype. The chain combines TRBV6-5 with TRBJ2-7; D gene unclear. The V end was cut by 0 bases, the J end by 2 bases, with 8 bases between. Germline V CDR1 and CDR2: MNHEY, SVGAGI. The CDR3 spans 14 residues. CDR3 amino acids: CASSYSPRAYEQYF. In nucleotides, the CDR3 is TGTGCCAGCAGTTACTCTCCCAGAGCCTACGAGCAGTACTTC.

This clonotype was counted a few times. The rearrangement links TRBV12-3 or TRBV12-4 to TRBJ1-5; the match to TRBD1 covers 9 bases. With V trimmed by 7 bases and J by 2 bases, 6 bases remained unmatched. This CDR3 has 15 amino acids. CDR3 sequence: CASTETGGGNQPQHF. CDR3 in DNA: TGTGCCAGCACCGAGACAGGGGGAGGCAATCAGCCCCAGCATTTT.

This clonotype has a count of ten or more. The chain has TRBV7-6 and TRBJ2-2; TRBD1 aligns across 7 bases. V trimming: 0 bases; J trimming: 3 bases; junction bases outside the gene matches: 1. The V gene's germline CDR1 is SGHVS and CDR2 FNYEAQ. The CDR3 is made up of 15 amino acids. CDR3 sequence: CASSLAGGYTGELFF. The CDR3 region has the DNA TGTGCCAGCAGCTTAGCAGGGGGCTACACCGGGGAGCTGTTTTTT.

This chain joins TRBV9 and TRBJ2-1; D perhaps matches TRBD1 (5 bases). Germline values: CDR1 SGDLS, CDR2 YYNGEE. CDR3 size: 15 residues. V was trimmed by 4 bases and J by 5 bases, leaving 16 bases between them. The CDR3 DNA is TGTGCCAGCAGCACCCCTCGGACACGTCACAATGAGCAGTTCTTC. This sequence encodes CASSTPRTRHNEQFF.

This clonotype was counted ten times or more. The chain is built from TRBV6-2 or TRBV6-3 and TRBJ1-5; D unclear. The V and J ends lost 2 bases and 6 bases respectively, with 14 bases between them. The germline V gene has CDR1 MNHEY and CDR2 SVGEGT. The CDR3 covers 15 residues. The CDR3 protein is CASSYRSGVGQPQHF. The CDR3 bases are TGTGCCAGCAGTTACCGTTCTGGGGTAGGTCAGCCCCAGCATTTT.

This clonotype turned up a few times. V and J are TRBV2 and TRBJ2-5; 12 positions match TRBD1. V dropped 8 bases and J dropped 5; count of bases not matched to a gene: 9. The germline V gene has CDR1 SNHLY and CDR2 FYNNEI. This CDR3 is built from 15 residues. This CDR3 is CASLSGTGGGETQYF. The CDR3 DNA reads as TGTGCCAGCCTGTCCGGGACAGGGGGCGGGGAGACCCAGTACTTC.

This clonotype has just a few counts. This CDR3 is CASSPPAGASSYNEQFF. The CDR3, as DNA: TGTGCCAGCTCACCACCGGCGGGGGCTAGCTCCTACAATGAGCAGTTCTTC. The J gene is TRBJ2-1, the V gene TRBV18, with a weak D call TRBD2 (7 bases). CDR3 size: 17 residues. V was cut by 0 bases and J by 0 bases, with 12 bases left in between. CDR1 and CDR2 (germline): KGHSH, LQKENI.

V and J are TRBV12-3 or TRBV12-4 and TRBJ1-4, with a possible D match to TRBD1 (5 bases). The V and J ends lost 8 bases and 9 bases respectively, with 16 bases between them. The CDR3 loop spans 13 amino acids. The CDR3 loop is CASRGRGEKKLFF. The DNA of the CDR3 is TGTGCCAGCCGTGGCAGAGGGGAGAAAAAACTGTTTTTT.

The gene calls are TRBV6-2 or TRBV6-3 and TRBJ2-3; TRBD1 matches at 7 bases. The germline V gene has CDR1 MNHEY and CDR2 SVGEGT. V shed 4 bases and J 2 bases; nucleotides not matched to a gene: 9. This CDR3 comprises 16 residues. The CDR3 bases are TGTGCCAGCAGTTTCGGACAGGATCACCCCACAGATACGCAGTATTTT. This translates into CASSFGQDHPTDTQYF.

In this sample, this clonotype turned up a few times. For the CDR3, the DNA is TGTGCCAGCAGTTACTCAGGATTTAACTATGGCTACACCTTC. Encoded protein: CASSYSGFNYGYTF. V usage is TRBV6-2 or TRBV6-3 and J usage is TRBJ1-2; D is unresolved. The CDR3 has 14 residues. Germline CDR1 is MNHEY and CDR2 is SVGEGT. V was shortened by 0 bases and J by 1 base, with 6 bases between the two germline ends.

This chain uses TRBV28 with TRBJ2-7; 12 bases align to TRBD2. J was trimmed by 5 bases and V by 6 bases; bases with no gene match: 17. The CDR3 is made up of 18 amino acids. The germline V gene has CDR1 MDHEN and CDR2 SYDVKM. The CDR3 sequence is CASRPIRLAGELRNEQYV. CDR3 sequence (DNA): TGTGCCAGCAGGCCCATACGACTAGCGGGGGAGCTGCGGAACGAGCAGTACGTC.

Regarding this clonotype: A junction boundary mismatches the germline segment, possibly from a read error. The chain couples TRBV2 to TRBJ2-5; D not resolved. The germline V gene encodes CDR1 SNHLY and CDR2 FYNNEI. This CDR3 is 14 amino acids long. The CDR3 DNA reads as TGTGCCAGCGGTGATGCACGGAACCAAGAGACCCAGTACTTC. This sequence encodes CASGDARNQETQYF. Full variable domain (outside the CDR3, taken from reference TRBV2 and TRBJ2-5): EPEVTQTPSHQVTQMGQEVILRCVPISNHLYFYWYRQILGQKVEFLVSFYNNEISEKSEIFDDQFSVERPDGSNFTLKIRSTKLEDSAMYFCASGDARNQETQYFGPGTRLLVL.

This clonotype was detected ten times or more. The chain couples TRBV6-1 to TRBJ2-7; 7 positions match TRBD1. The CDR3 loop spans 19 amino acids. CDR1 and CDR2 from the germline V gene are MNHNS and SASEGT. V lost 5 bases and J lost 3; bases outside the gene matches: 22. CDR3 in amino acids: CASSPSGQWLVLSFYEQYV. CDR3 nucleotide sequence: TGTGCCAGCAGTCCGTCGGGACAGTGGTTAGTGCTCAGCTTCTACGAGCAGTACGTC.

The CDR3 loop is CASSLSISGNTEAFF. The CDR3 nucleotides are TGTGCCAGCAGTTTATCGATCAGTGGCAACACTGAAGCTTTCTTT. The chain couples TRBV27 to TRBJ1-1; D is unclear. The CDR3 is 15 amino acids. V was pared by 0 bases and J by 2 bases, with 10 bases between. Per germline, CDR1 MNHEY and CDR2 SMNVEV (reference sequence).

The chain uses TRBV10-3 and TRBJ1-1; D call uncertain. V shed 6 bases and J shed 3 bases, with 11 bases lying between them. Germline CDR1 ENHRY, CDR2 SYGVKD. CDR3 length equals 13 residues. CDR3 region: CAIRDAVDTEAFF. For the CDR3, the DNA is TGTGCCATCAGGGATGCAGTTGACACTGAAGCTTTCTTT.

This clonotype was observed at least ten times. This rearrangement joins TRBV7-2 to TRBJ2-1, with a weak D call TRBD2 (7 bases). This CDR3 has 15 residues. The V and J ends lost 0 bases and 5 bases respectively, with 11 bases between them. Germline CDR1 is SGHTA and CDR2 is FQGNSA. The CDR3 sequence: CASSLAGGPNNEQFF. The CDR3 bases are TGTGCCAGCAGCTTAGCGGGGGGGCCTAACAATGAGCAGTTCTTC.

In this sample, this clonotype turned up a few times. V gene TRBV12-3 or TRBV12-4 combines with J gene TRBJ1-6; D unresolved. The CDR3 consists of 17 residues. V shed 3 bases and J shed 1 base, with 13 bases lying between them. CDR3: CASSFQLEGSYNSPLHF. CDR3 DNA sequence: TGTGCCAGCAGTTTTCAACTAGAGGGTTCCTATAATTCACCCCTCCACTTT.

This clonotype was seen more than once but under ten times. The rearrangement joins TRBV12-3 or TRBV12-4 to TRBJ2-7; D gene unclear. V was cut by 3 bases and J by 6 bases, with 12 bases left in between. The CDR3 loop spans 13 amino acids. This chain's CDR3 is CASSLGIMVEQYF. The CDR3 bases are TGTGCCAGCAGTTTGGGCATTATGGTCGAGCAGTACTTC.

This clonotype was detected many times. The genes are TRBV7-2 and TRBJ2-7; D is possibly TRBD1 (5 bases). CDR3 size: 15 residues. CDR1 and CDR2 (germline): SGHTA, FQGNSA. The V and J ends lost 1 base and 3 bases respectively, with 13 bases between them. CDR3 coding DNA: TGTGCCAGCAGCTTAGTTTCAGGGCCGGTCTACGAGCAGTACTTC. Residues: CASSLVSGPVYEQYF.

This sequence joins TRBV9 and TRBJ1-1; tentatively, D is TRBD1 (6 bases). Germline V lookup: CDR1 SGDLS, CDR2 YYNGEE. The V and J ends lost 0 bases and 6 bases respectively, with 21 bases between them. CDR3 length equals 17 residues. The CDR3 protein is CASSVEGGQRGMAEAFF. The DNA for the CDR3 is TGTGCCAGCAGCGTAGAGGGGGGCCAGAGGGGGATGGCTGAAGCTTTCTTT.

The rearrangement joins TRBV12-3 or TRBV12-4 to TRBJ2-7; the match to TRBD1 covers 7 bases. The CDR3 loop spans 13 amino acids. CDR3 in amino acids: CVSGDSQSYEQYF. The CDR3 coding sequence is TGTGTGTCCGGGGACAGCCAGTCCTACGAGCAGTACTTC.

The V call is TRBV27, the J call TRBJ2-5; 7 bases are a match to TRBD2. The CDR3 is 14 residues long. The junction had 6 bases not matched to a gene; V was cut back by 8 bases and J by 0 bases. Per germline, CDR1 MNHEY and CDR2 SMNVEV (reference sequence). CDR3 region: CASRLAAYQETQYF. In nucleotides, the CDR3 is TGTGCCAGCCGTCTAGCGGCCTACCAAGAGACCCAGTACTTC.

The chain carries TRBV5-6 and TRBJ2-1, with D unresolved. In germline, CDR1 is SGHDT, CDR2 YYEEEE. There are 12 residues in the CDR3. The CDR3 sequence: CVRSSYYNEQFF. CDR3 DNA: TGTGTCAGAAGCTCGTACTACAATGAGCAGTTCTTC. The full variable domain, rest sourced from reference TRBV5-6 and TRBJ2-1, is DAGVTQSPTHLIKTRGQQVTLRCSPKSGHDTVSWYQQALGQGPQFIFQYYEEEERQRGNFPDRFSGHQFPNYSSELNVNALLLGDSALYLCVRSSYYNEQFFGPGTRLTVL.

In its sample, this clonotype was seen a few times. The genes are TRBV6-2 or TRBV6-3 and TRBJ2-5; either TRBD1 or TRBD2 may supply D (5 bases each). The CDR3 covers 15 residues. V lost 6 bases and J lost 1, with 15 bases in between. In germline, CDR1 is MNHEY, CDR2 SVGEGT. The CDR3 nucleotides are TGTGCCAGCAGCCTACTCCAGGGAGTCCAAGAGACCCAGTACTTC. It codes for CASSLLQGVQETQYF.

Here the CDR3 reads CASSQDQGAYNQFF. CDR3 sequence (DNA): TGCGCCAGCAGCCAAGATCAGGGGGCGTATAACCAGTTCTTC. The chain is built from TRBV4-1 and TRBJ2-1, with 8 bases that match TRBD1. The germline V gene has CDR1 MGHRA and CDR2 YSYEKL. This CDR3 spans 14 amino acids. V was clipped by 0 bases and J by 13 bases; unmatched bases: 8.

This clonotype was seen repeatedly, ten times or more. V and J are TRBV18 and TRBJ2-7, with 9 nucleotides matching TRBD1. V was pared by 6 bases and J by 3 bases, with 9 bases of the junction left unmatched. Germline-derived CDR1 and CDR2 are KGHSH and LQKENI. The CDR3 has 15 amino acids. The CDR3 coding sequence is TGTGCCAGCTCCCCTGTACAGGGGGCCCTCTACGAGCAGTACTTC. Residues: CASSPVQGALYEQYF.